What follows describes a single T cell receptor beta chain. Its cognate antigen is unknown. Germline CDR1 SGHNT, CDR2 YYREEE (reference sequence). V was pared by 2 bases and J by 4 bases, with 13 bases between. CDR3 size: 15 residues. Produced via immunoSEQ multiplex PCR; TCRdb's table is partial and in-frame only. The sample lists about 2.4 million clones, 93% seen once, with 0.36% in the top ten. Splitting the CD4+ cells yielded a CD45RA+ naive subset and a CD45RA-negative memory subset. The source of the sample is a study of shared clonotypes between healthy human individuals. Study conclusions and caveats: Naive CD4 clonotypes were shared across a handful of donors at 4% to 5%.

This chain links TRBV5-4 with TRBJ2-1; tentative D call: TRBD2 (5 bases). This TCR was sampled from a man between 18 and 35 years old in good health. Some clones in this sample may be carry-over from other donors' samples. The specimen sequenced was naive CD4+ T cells from PBMCs. Stated subset: CD45RA+ positively selected. This chain's CDR3 is CASSFGGEGYNEQFF. The CDR3 DNA sequence: TGTGCCAGCAGCTTCGGCGGAGAGGGATACAATGAGCAGTTCTTC. Full variable domain (outside the CDR3, taken from reference TRBV5-4 and TRBJ2-1): ETGVTQSPTHLIKTRGQQVTLRCSSQSGHNTVSWYQQALGQGPQFIFQYYREEENGRGNFPPRFSGLQFPNYSSELNVNALELDDSALYLCASSFGGEGYNEQFFGPGTRLTVL.